Listed below are T cell receptor beta chains from one sample, sequenced in a study of CD8 T cells in Susac syndrome. TCRdb ran MiXCR on the immunoSEQ multiplex PCR reads and lists one entry per CDR3 protein. The sample carries 71,000 or so distinct CDR3 sequences, about 92% recorded once. The sequenced material came from CD4+ T cells from PBMCs. The receptors were sampled from a human donor with Susac syndrome. CDR3s include the opening cysteine and the closing phenylalanine or tryptophan. Each record gives: V gene, J gene, D gene, clone size, CDR3 DNA, CDR3 protein. A D gene is named only where the DNA matches it firmly. Clone size is given for some rows only: seen once, a few or many times, or a class if the clone is expanded.

V gene: TRBV24-1; J gene: TRBJ1-5; D gene: TRBD1; clone size: -; CDR3 DNA: TGTGCCACCAGTGACAGGACAGGGGGTCCTAGGCAGCCCCAGCATTTT; CDR3 protein: CATSDRTGGPRQPQHF
V gene: TRBV6-1; J gene: TRBJ1-5; D gene: -; clone size: -; CDR3 DNA: TGTGCCAGCAGCACGCGTTGGGGCCCGTATAGCAATCAGCCCCAGCATTTT; CDR3 protein: CASSTRWGPYSNQPQHF
V gene: TRBV2; J gene: TRBJ1-3; D gene: -; clone size: -; CDR3 DNA: TGTGCCAGCACGACAGAGTCGGGAGACACCATATATTTT; CDR3 protein: CASTTESGDTIYF
V gene: TRBV28; J gene: TRBJ1-1; D gene: -; clone size: -; CDR3 DNA: TGTGCCAGCAGTTTGAAGACGCCCATAAAAGCTTTCTTT; CDR3 protein: CASSLKTPIKAFF
V gene: TRBV6-2/TRBV6-3; J gene: TRBJ2-1; D gene: TRBD1; clone size: -; CDR3 DNA: TGTGCCAGCAGTCAAGGACAGGCACACACATACAATGAGCAGTTCTTC; CDR3 protein: CASSQGQAHTYNEQFF
V gene: TRBV4-3; J gene: TRBJ2-1; D gene: -; clone size: once; CDR3 DNA: TGCGCCAGCAGCCAAGATGTGGCTGTTCGCTCCTACAATGAGCAGTTCTTC; CDR3 protein: CASSQDVAVRSYNEQFF
V gene: TRBV29-1; J gene: TRBJ2-1; D gene: -; clone size: -; CDR3 DNA: TGCAGCGTTGATCTGGGCTTCAACCTCTGGAATGAGCAGTTCTTC; CDR3 protein: CSVDLGFNLWNEQFF
V gene: TRBV25-1; J gene: TRBJ2-3; D gene: -; clone size: -; CDR3 DNA: TGTGCCAGCATCTCTTACAGCACAGATACGCAGTATTTT; CDR3 protein: CASISYSTDTQYF
V gene: TRBV28; J gene: TRBJ2-7; D gene: -; clone size: once; CDR3 DNA: TGTGCCAGCAGTTTCTCGGGGACGAGACACGAGCAGTACTTC; CDR3 protein: CASSFSGTRHEQYF
V gene: TRBV7-9; J gene: TRBJ1-2; D gene: -; clone size: -; CDR3 DNA: TGTGCCAGCAGCAACCCAGGGCCAGTCGGCTACACCTTC; CDR3 protein: CASSNPGPVGYTF
V gene: TRBV28; J gene: TRBJ2-1; D gene: -; clone size: -; CDR3 DNA: TGTGCCAGCAGCCAAGGCGGCAGGGGAGGCAATGAGCAGTTCTTC; CDR3 protein: CASSQGGRGGNEQFF
V gene: TRBV9; J gene: TRBJ2-1; D gene: TRBD2; clone size: -; CDR3 DNA: TGTGCCAGCAGCGTAGACAGCGGGGGGACGAGCTCCTACAATGAGCAGTTCTTC; CDR3 protein: CASSVDSGGTSSYNEQFF
V gene: TRBV7-9; J gene: TRBJ1-2; D gene: -; clone size: -; CDR3 DNA: TGTGCCAGCAGCTTCCACGGTGGGAACTATGGCTACACCTTC; CDR3 protein: CASSFHGGNYGYTF
V gene: TRBV7-9; J gene: TRBJ2-4; D gene: -; clone size: -; CDR3 DNA: TGTGCCAGCAGCTTAGGCGGCGTGCAGGGCGACATTCAGTACTTC; CDR3 protein: CASSLGGVQGDIQYF
V gene: TRBV7-2; J gene: TRBJ2-3; D gene: -; clone size: -; CDR3 DNA: TGTGCCAGCAGCTTAGGTTACGTAGATACGCAGTATTTT; CDR3 protein: CASSLGYVDTQYF
V gene: TRBV28; J gene: TRBJ1-2; D gene: -; clone size: -; CDR3 DNA: TGTGCCAGCAGTTCCGGCTATGGCTACACCTTC; CDR3 protein: CASSSGYGYTF
V gene: TRBV2; J gene: TRBJ2-1; D gene: TRBD1; clone size: once; CDR3 DNA: TGTGCCAGCAGTGAAGAGGGACAGGGGCTAGGTCCGGAGCTGTTCTTC; CDR3 protein: CASSEEGQGLGPELFF
V gene: TRBV20-1; J gene: TRBJ2-5; D gene: -; clone size: -; CDR3 DNA: TGCAGTGCCGCACTTGAGACCCAGTACTTC; CDR3 protein: CSAALETQYF
V gene: TRBV12-5; J gene: TRBJ2-1; D gene: -; clone size: -; CDR3 DNA: TGTGCTAGTGGTTTGGCCACGGGGACGGGCTCCTACAATGAGCAGTTCTTC; CDR3 protein: CASGLATGTGSYNEQFF
V gene: TRBV28; J gene: TRBJ2-7; D gene: TRBD1; clone size: -; CDR3 DNA: TGTGCCAGCAGAAGAGGAGGGACAGGGAACGAGCAGTACTTC; CDR3 protein: CASRRGGTGNEQYF
V gene: TRBV14; J gene: TRBJ2-2; D gene: -; clone size: -; CDR3 DNA: TGTGCCAGCAGCCAAGATTCTTGGGCCGACAACAGCACCGGGGAGCTGTTTTTT; CDR3 protein: CASSQDSWADNSTGELFF
V gene: TRBV6-5; J gene: TRBJ1-1; D gene: -; clone size: -; CDR3 DNA: TGTGCCAGCAGATACGGGAGGAACACTGAAGCTTTCTTT; CDR3 protein: CASRYGRNTEAFF
V gene: TRBV6-5; J gene: TRBJ1-1; D gene: -; clone size: -; CDR3 DNA: TGTGCCAGCAGTTACTCGAGGCTCCCGAACACTGAAGCTTTCTTT; CDR3 protein: CASSYSRLPNTEAFF
V gene: TRBV12-3/TRBV12-4; J gene: TRBJ2-7; D gene: -; clone size: -; CDR3 DNA: TGTGCTATGGTTTTTGGCCGGGGGGAGCAGTACTTC; CDR3 protein: CAMVFGRGEQYF
V gene: TRBV20-1; J gene: TRBJ2-5; D gene: TRBD1; clone size: -; CDR3 DNA: TGCAGTGCCCCCCCTGGACAGGAACAAGAGACCCAGTACTTC; CDR3 protein: CSAPPGQEQETQYF
V gene: TRBV7-3; J gene: TRBJ2-2; D gene: -; clone size: -; CDR3 DNA: TGTGCCAGCAGCTTAGGTCGGATTGGGGAGCTGTTTTTT; CDR3 protein: CASSLGRIGELFF
V gene: TRBV27; J gene: TRBJ2-2; D gene: -; clone size: -; CDR3 DNA: TGTGCCAGCAGTTTAGGGCAGGGAGGTTACACCGGGGAGCTGTTTTTT; CDR3 protein: CASSLGQGGYTGELFF
V gene: TRBV7-9; J gene: TRBJ1-5; D gene: TRBD1; clone size: -; CDR3 DNA: TGTGCCAGCAGCCCTGGGGACAGTAGCAATCAGCCCCAGCATTTT; CDR3 protein: CASSPGDSSNQPQHF